This is a list of T cell receptor beta chains from one sample in a study of T cell changes during pregnancy in multiple sclerosis. Sequenced by immunoSEQ multiplex PCR; TCRdb stores in-frame clones only, minus some. The sample holds fewer than 90,000 clones; nearly 95% are singletons and the top ten take around 1.7%. Sequencing used peripheral blood, obtained after pregnancy. Every receptor here comes from a female donor in good health, enrolled as a control in a pregnancy study. Both conserved end residues are part of each CDR3. D genes are given only for firm matches. Only part of the rows carry a size: once, few, many, or a class if the clone is expanded.

TRBV11-2	.	TRBJ1-2	.	CASSLQYYGYTF	TGTGCCAGCAGCTTACAGTACTATGGCTACACCTTC
TRBV5-1	.	TRBJ2-1	TRBD2	CASSELAGVTNEQFF	TGCGCCAGCAGCGAACTAGCGGGAGTGACGAATGAGCAGTTCTTC
TRBV6-6	.	TRBJ2-7	.	CASSLQGGGGYEQYF	TGTGCCAGCAGTCTCCAAGGGGGGGGCGGCTACGAGCAGTACTTC
TRBV28	.	TRBJ2-7	.	CASSLRRGDPRGYRNEQYF	TGTGCCAGCAGTTTGAGACGGGGAGATCCTAGGGGGTATCGGAACGAGCAGTACTTC
TRBV4-2	.	TRBJ2-1	TRBD1	CASSHGDREGNEQFF	TGTGCCAGCAGCCATGGGGACAGGGAGGGCAATGAGCAGTTCTTC
TRBV2	.	TRBJ2-3	TRBD1	CASSRDRSADTQYF	TGTGCCAGCAGCCGGGACAGGTCCGCAGATACGCAGTATTTT
TRBV9	.	TRBJ2-5	TRBD2	CASSAGLAQETQYF	TGTGCCAGCAGCGCAGGACTAGCACAAGAGACCCAGTACTTC
TRBV2	.	TRBJ2-5	.	CASSLTEETQYF	TGTGCCAGCAGTCTAACGGAAGAGACCCAGTACTTC
TRBV2	once	TRBJ2-1	.	CASKNSSYNEQFF	TGTGCCAGCAAGAACAGCTCCTACAATGAGCAGTTCTTC
TRBV5-1	.	TRBJ2-1	TRBD1	CASSPLTGGKNEQFF	TGCGCCAGCAGCCCACTGACAGGGGGGAAGAATGAGCAGTTCTTC
TRBV4-1	.	TRBJ2-5	.	CASSHPRGPAETQYF	TGCGCCAGCAGCCACCCCAGGGGCCCGGCAGAGACCCAGTACTTC
TRBV28	.	TRBJ1-5	TRBD1	CASSPDREVQPQHF	TGTGCCAGCAGTCCGGACAGGGAGGTTCAGCCCCAGCATTTT
TRBV29-1	.	TRBJ2-1	TRBD2	CSVRREGLYNEQFF	TGCAGCGTTAGGCGGGAGGGCCTGTACAATGAGCAGTTCTTC
TRBV5-1	.	TRBJ2-7	.	CASSRGQGGDNEQYF	TGCGCCAGCAGCAGAGGACAGGGAGGGGATAACGAGCAGTACTTC
TRBV7-9	.	TRBJ1-4	.	CASSLAGGARGEKLFF	TGTGCCAGCAGCTTAGCGGGGGGGGCCCGAGGTGAAAAACTGTTTTTT
TRBV5-1	.	TRBJ1-1	.	CASSEQGGTEAFF	TGCGCCAGCAGCGAACAGGGTGGGACTGAAGCTTTCTTT
TRBV28	.	TRBJ1-4	TRBD1	CASRDRSNEKLFF	TGTGCCAGCAGGGACAGGTCTAATGAAAAACTGTTTTTT
TRBV7-6	.	TRBJ2-1	TRBD2	CASSPRRWGRTSGGREQFF	TGTGCCAGCAGCCCGAGACGGTGGGGGCGTACTAGCGGGGGGAGGGAGCAGTTCTTC
TRBV6-1	.	TRBJ1-1	TRBD1	CASSVDRVWNTEAFF	TGTGCCAGCAGTGTGGACAGGGTTTGGAACACTGAAGCTTTCTTT
TRBV11-2	.	TRBJ2-7	.	CASGITSSYEQYF	TGTGCCAGCGGTATAACTAGCTCCTACGAGCAGTACTTC
TRBV29-1	.	TRBJ1-2	.	CSLGPEQGSHYGYTF	TGCAGCCTGGGGCCTGAACAGGGCTCTCACTATGGCTACACCTTC
TRBV6-5	.	TRBJ2-7	.	CASSRNRVVSYEQYF	TGTGCCAGCAGCAGAAACAGGGTAGTTTCCTACGAGCAGTACTTC
TRBV4-1	.	TRBJ1-6	.	CASSQAGGGPDSPLHF	TGCGCCAGCAGCCAAGCTGGGGGGGGTCCGGATTCACCCCTCCACTTT
TRBV28	.	TRBJ2-7	.	CASRPPAGDEQYF	TGTGCCAGCAGACCCCCCGCAGGGGACGAGCAGTACTTC
TRBV7-9	.	TRBJ2-7	TRBD1	CASSLGTGREQYF	TGTGCCAGCAGCCTCGGGACAGGGCGCGAGCAGTACTTC
TRBV19	.	TRBJ1-5	.	CASTRDLVNQPQHF	TGTGCCAGTACTCGGGACTTGGTTAATCAGCCCCAGCATTTT
TRBV5-1	.	TRBJ2-7	.	CASSADYEQYF	TGCGCCAGCAGCGCCGACTACGAGCAATACTTC
TRBV29-1	.	TRBJ1-2	.	CSVLTGKLNYGYTF	TGCAGCGTCCTAACAGGGAAGCTTAACTATGGCTACACCTTC
TRBV6-5	.	TRBJ2-1	.	CASSRGFFDYNEQFF	TGTGCCAGCAGTCGAGGGTTTTTTGACTACAATGAGCAGTTCTTC
TRBV19	.	TRBJ1-1	TRBD1	CASSLDRGYTEAFF	TGTGCCAGTAGTCTTGACAGGGGATACACTGAAGCTTTCTTT
TRBV18	.	TRBJ1-1	.	CASSTSWRGMVNTEAFF	TGTGCCAGCTCCACTTCGTGGAGGGGTATGGTAAACACTGAAGCTTTCTTT
TRBV6-5	.	TRBJ2-5	.	CASSYSNGGETQYF	TGTGCCAGCAGTTACTCGAACGGGGGAGAGACCCAGTACTTC
TRBV5-6	.	TRBJ2-6	TRBD1	CASSYTGGGANVLTF	TGTGCCAGCAGCTACACAGGGGGTGGGGCCAACGTCCTGACTTTC
TRBV2	.	TRBJ2-7	TRBD1	CASSALGTGAYEQYF	TGTGCCAGCAGCGCCCTCGGGACAGGGGCCTACGAGCAGTACTTC
TRBV14	.	TRBJ2-7	.	CASSQDGGGLTTYEQYF	TGTGCCAGCAGCCAAGATGGGGGGGGCTTAACGACCTACGAGCAGTACTTC
TRBV27	.	TRBJ1-1	.	CASSRQGFDTEAFF	TGTGCCAGCAGTCGTCAGGGATTCGACACTGAAGCTTTCTTT
TRBV28	.	TRBJ2-5	TRBD1	CASSSGTGKGETQYF	TGTGCCAGCAGTTCTGGGACAGGGAAGGGGGAGACCCAGTACTTC
TRBV6-1	.	TRBJ1-5	TRBD1	CASSLWTGQQAQHF	TGTGCCAGCAGTCTCTGGACAGGCCAACAGGCCCAGCATTTT
TRBV6-1	.	TRBJ2-2	.	CATHWDIDTGELFF	TGTGCCACACACTGGGACATTGACACCGGGGAGCTGTTTTTT
TRBV5-5	.	TRBJ2-2	TRBD2	CASSGLAGLTGELFF	TGTGCCAGCAGCGGACTAGCGGGGCTCACCGGGGAGCTGTTTTTT
TRBV28	.	TRBJ1-1	.	CASSLTGSQNTEAFF	TGTGCCAGCAGCTTGACAGGATCCCAGAACACTGAAGCTTTCTTT
TRBV5-1	.	TRBJ2-2	TRBD2	CASSLGSGRATTGELFF	TGCGCCAGCAGCTTAGGAAGCGGGAGGGCAACCACCGGGGAGCTGTTTTTT
TRBV21-1	.	TRBJ1-5	.	CASSGGGLISNQPQHF	TGTGCCAGCAGCGGGGGGGGACTAATTAGCAATCAGCCCCAGCATTTT
TRBV7-9	.	TRBJ2-7	.	CASSLVFSEQYF	TGTGCCAGCAGCTTAGTCTTCTCCGAGCAGTACTTC
TRBV5-1	.	TRBJ2-1	.	CASSLGLASEQFF	TGCGCCAGCAGCTTGGGTTTAGCTAGTGAGCAGTTCTTC
TRBV5-1	.	TRBJ2-5	.	CASSPIASQETQYF	TGCGCCAGCAGTCCAATAGCGTCGCAAGAGACCCAGTACTTC
TRBV5-8	.	TRBJ2-5	.	CASSPGIETQYF	TGTGCCAGCAGCCCAGGGATAGAGACCCAGTACTTC
TRBV5-1	.	TRBJ1-6	.	CASSQDNGGSPLHF	TGCGCCAGCAGCCAGGACAACGGGGGTTCACCCCTCCACTTT
TRBV7-9	.	TRBJ2-7	.	CASTPLDEQYF	TGTGCCAGCACCCCATTAGACGAGCAGTACTTC
TRBV14	.	TRBJ2-7	TRBD1	CASSRRDRVTSEQYF	TGTGCCAGCAGCCGCCGGGACAGGGTTACCTCCGAGCAGTACTTC
TRBV14	few	TRBJ1-1	.	CASSQLGGLVAFF	TGTGCCAGCAGCCAACTGGGGGGGCTGGTAGCTTTCTTT
TRBV7-8	.	TRBJ2-3	.	CASSPQGTDTQYF	TGTGCCAGCAGCCCCCAGGGCACAGATACGCAGTATTTT
TRBV6-1	few	TRBJ2-3	.	CASSEEAAIRGTDTQYF	TGTGCCAGCAGTGAAGAGGCGGCTATCAGGGGCACAGATACGCAGTATTTT
TRBV5-1	.	TRBJ1-1	.	CASSLAVNTEAFF	TGCGCCAGCAGCTTGGCGGTGAACACTGAAGCTTTCTTT
TRBV29-1	.	TRBJ2-7	.	CSVEVGGWYSYEQYF	TGCAGCGTTGAAGTCGGCGGTTGGTACTCCTACGAGCAGTACTTC